The rows below give T cell receptor beta chains drawn from one sample of a study of OX40 agonist ivuxolimab in advanced cancers. Generated by immunoSEQ multiplex PCR, the TCRdb table keeps only in-frame clones and is missing some. The data show around 55,000 clones, around 85% seen once. The sample here was CD4+ or CD8+ T cells sorted from blood, taken in a trial of the OX40 agonist ivuxolimab. The source is an adult with an advanced solid tumor such as melanoma, head and neck, liver or kidney cancer. The CDR3 runs from the conserved cysteine through the conserved F or W. Fields, in order: D gene, V gene, J gene, clone size, CDR3 protein, CDR3 DNA. D genes are given only for firm matches. Size is stated for part of the rows, as once, few or many counts, or as a class when the clone is expanded.

>-|TRBV4-2|TRBJ2-7|-
CASSHFGHGSSYEQYF
TGTGCCAGCAGCCATTTTGGACACGGATCCTCCTACGAGCAGTACTTC
>TRBD1|TRBV18|TRBJ2-1|once
CASSPKLGTGVPNEQFF
TGTGCCAGCTCACCAAAGTTGGGGACAGGGGTCCCCAATGAGCAGTTCTTC
>TRBD2|TRBV5-1|TRBJ2-7|-
CASSSGDYAYEQYF
TGCGCCAGCAGCTCCGGGGACTATGCGTACGAGCAGTACTTC
>-|TRBV28|TRBJ1-1|-
CASYGNTEAFF
TGTGCCAGCTATGGGAACACTGAAGCTTTCTTT
>-|TRBV28|TRBJ1-5|-
CASSPRGGFQNSNQPQHF
TGTGCCAGCAGTCCAAGGGGGGGCTTTCAAAATAGCAATCAGCCCCAGCATTTT
>TRBD2|TRBV7-6|TRBJ2-3|-
CASSGTGTITDTQYF
TGTGCCAGCAGTGGAACCGGGACTATCACAGATACGCAGTATTTT
>TRBD2|TRBV2|TRBJ2-2|-
CASSTPLAGNTGELFF
TGTGCCAGCAGTACCCCCCTAGCGGGGAACACCGGGGAGCTGTTTTTT
>-|TRBV2|TRBJ1-1|-
CASRGGVYAEAFF
TGTGCCAGCAGGGGGGGGGTGTATGCTGAAGCTTTCTTT
>TRBD1|TRBV18|TRBJ2-7|-
CASSLQGASDEQYF
TGTGCCAGCTCACTTCAGGGGGCGTCCGACGAGCAGTACTTC
>-|TRBV7-3|TRBJ2-2|few
CASSLLAVNTGELFF
TGTGCCAGCAGCTTATTAGCGGTGAACACCGGGGAGCTGTTTTTT
>-|TRBV28|TRBJ1-1|-
CASSFRMNTEAFF
TGTGCCAGCAGTTTCCGAATGAACACTGAAGCTTTCTTT
>TRBD1|TRBV7-2|TRBJ1-2|-
CASSLPGQGVKTNYGYTF
TGTGCCAGCAGCTTGCCGGGACAGGGGGTAAAAACTAACTATGGCTACACCTTC
>-|TRBV18|TRBJ1-4|-
CASSRGRIEKLFF
TGTGCCAGCTCACGGGGAAGGATCGAAAAACTGTTTTTT
>TRBD1|TRBV4-1|TRBJ2-7|-
CASRSGTGGHEQYF
TGCGCCAGCAGATCCGGGACAGGGGGGCACGAGCAGTACTTC
>TRBD2|TRBV27|TRBJ2-1|-
CASSYDTSGSYNEQFF
TGTGCCAGCAGTTACGACACTAGCGGGAGTTACAATGAGCAGTTCTTC
>-|TRBV5-1|TRBJ2-3|-
CASSLTGSGDTQYF
TGCGCCAGCAGTCTGACGGGGTCCGGGGATACGCAGTATTTT
>TRBD1|TRBV10-1|TRBJ2-7|-
CASSVGDRVHEQYF
TGCGCCAGCAGTGTGGGGGACAGGGTCCACGAGCAGTACTTC
>TRBD1|TRBV30|TRBJ2-7|-
CAWSVQGTYEQYF
TGTGCCTGGAGTGTACAGGGGACCTACGAGCAGTACTTC
>-|TRBV12-5|TRBJ2-5|few
CASGSPQTGQYF
TGTGCTAGTGGTTCCCCCCAGACCGGCCAGTACTTC
>-|TRBV27|TRBJ1-1|-
CASSLGSYTEAFF
TGTGCCAGCAGTTTGGGCAGCTACACTGAAGCTTTCTTT
>TRBD1|TRBV30|TRBJ1-4|few
CAWSVPQGAEKLFF
TGTGCCTGGAGTGTACCACAGGGGGCTGAAAAACTGTTTTTT
>TRBD1|TRBV28|TRBJ2-5|-
CASSTHRGLGETQYF
TGTGCCAGCAGTACCCACAGGGGGCTAGGGGAGACCCAGTACTTC
>-|TRBV5-4|TRBJ1-5|-
CASSLDGGGNQPQHF
TGTGCCAGCAGCTTGGACGGAGGTGGGAATCAGCCCCAGCATTTT
>-|TRBV7-2|TRBJ2-3|few
CASSAGPKDTQYF
TGTGCCAGCAGCGCGGGGCCGAAGGATACGCAGTATTTT
>-|TRBV6-5|TRBJ1-2|-
CASSSGWAGRESGYTF
TGTGCCAGCAGTTCAGGGTGGGCAGGGAGGGAGTCTGGCTACACCTTC
>TRBD1|TRBV5-1|TRBJ2-7|-
CASSLDRGSYEQYF
TGCGCCAGCAGCTTGGACAGGGGATCGTACGAGCAGTACTTC
>TRBD1|TRBV7-9|TRBJ2-5|-
CASSSIGQGDQETQYF
TGTGCCAGCAGCTCCATCGGACAGGGCGATCAAGAGACCCAGTACTTC
>-|TRBV4-1|TRBJ1-2|-
CASSQDGQSGYTF
TGCGCCAGCAGCCAGGACGGACAGAGTGGCTACACCTTC
>-|TRBV29-1|TRBJ1-2|-
CSVEPPLSGNYGYTF
TGCAGCGTTGAACCACCCCTTTCCGGGAACTATGGCTACACCTTC
>-|TRBV10-3|TRBJ1-2|-
CAISETGGNYGYTF
TGTGCCATCAGTGAAACGGGGGGTAACTATGGCTACACCTTC
>TRBD1|TRBV29-1|TRBJ1-2|-
CSVAPQGDRVPCGYTF
TGCAGCGTTGCTCCCCAGGGGGACAGGGTTCCCTGCGGCTACACCTTC
>-|TRBV6-1|TRBJ2-2|-
CASRRSSGVVGELFF
TGTGCCAGCAGAAGAAGTTCGGGGGTGGTCGGGGAGCTGTTTTTT
>-|TRBV12-5|TRBJ1-1|-
CASAVGASTEAFF
TGTGCTAGCGCTGTGGGGGCGAGCACTGAAGCTTTCTTT
>-|TRBV6-1|TRBJ1-3|-
CASSLTYGGNTIYF
TGTGCCAGCAGCCTCACGTATGGGGGAAACACCATATATTTT
>-|TRBV7-2|TRBJ2-4|-
CASSPPQGVAKNIQYF
TGTGCCAGCAGCCCCCCTCAGGGAGTAGCCAAAAACATTCAGTACTTC